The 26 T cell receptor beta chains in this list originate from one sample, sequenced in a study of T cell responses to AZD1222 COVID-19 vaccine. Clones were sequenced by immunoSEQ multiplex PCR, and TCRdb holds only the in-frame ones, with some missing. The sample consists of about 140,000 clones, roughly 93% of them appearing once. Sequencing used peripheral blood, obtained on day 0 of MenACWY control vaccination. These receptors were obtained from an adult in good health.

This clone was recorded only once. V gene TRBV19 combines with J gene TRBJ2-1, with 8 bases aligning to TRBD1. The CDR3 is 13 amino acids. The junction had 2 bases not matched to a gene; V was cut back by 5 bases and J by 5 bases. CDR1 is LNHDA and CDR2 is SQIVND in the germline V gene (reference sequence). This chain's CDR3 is CASSQGANNEQFF. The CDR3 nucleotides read TGTGCCAGTAGTCAGGGGGCGAACAATGAGCAGTTCTTC.

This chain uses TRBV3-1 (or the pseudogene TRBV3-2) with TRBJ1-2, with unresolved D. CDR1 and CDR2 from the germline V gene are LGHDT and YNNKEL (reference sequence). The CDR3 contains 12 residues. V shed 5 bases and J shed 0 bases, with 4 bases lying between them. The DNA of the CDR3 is TGTGCCAGCAGCGGGGCTAACTATGGCTACACCTTC. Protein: CASSGANYGYTF.

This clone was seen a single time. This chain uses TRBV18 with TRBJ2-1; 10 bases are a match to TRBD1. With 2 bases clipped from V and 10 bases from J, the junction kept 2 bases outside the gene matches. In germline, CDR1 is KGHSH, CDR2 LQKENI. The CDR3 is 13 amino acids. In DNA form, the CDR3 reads TGTGCCAGCTCACCAGGGACAGGGGACGAGCAGTTCTTC. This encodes CASSPGTGDEQFF.

The CDR3 DNA reads as TGTGCCAGCAGCCGGACCGGGACAAATATGAACACTGAAGCTTTCTTT. Amino acid sequence: CASSRTGTNMNTEAFF. This chain connects TRBV7-9 to TRBJ1-1; perhaps TRBD1 as D (6 bases). This CDR3 spans 16 amino acids. Per the germline V gene, CDR1 is SEHNR and CDR2 is FQNEAQ (reference sequence). V gave up 5 bases and J gave up 0 bases, with 16 bases separating them. Full variable domain (missing parts from reference TRBV7-9 and TRBJ1-1): DTGVSQNPRHKITKRGQNVTFRCDPISEHNRLYWYRQTLGQGPEFLTYFQNEAQLEKSRLLSDRFSAERPKGSFSTLEIQRTEQGDSAMYLCASSRTGTNMNTEAFFGQGTRLTVV.

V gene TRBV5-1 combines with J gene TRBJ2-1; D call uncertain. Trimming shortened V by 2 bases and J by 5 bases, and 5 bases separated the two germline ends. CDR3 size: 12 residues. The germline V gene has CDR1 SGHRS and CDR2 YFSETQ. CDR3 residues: CASSFLHNEQFF. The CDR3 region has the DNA TGCGCCAGCAGCTTTCTACACAATGAGCAGTTCTTC.

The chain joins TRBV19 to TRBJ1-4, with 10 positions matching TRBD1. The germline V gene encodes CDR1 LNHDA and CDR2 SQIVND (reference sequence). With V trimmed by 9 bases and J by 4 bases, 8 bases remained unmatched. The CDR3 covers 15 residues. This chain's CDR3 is CASHRDRGYNEKLFF. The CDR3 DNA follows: TGTGCCAGCCACCGGGACAGGGGTTATAATGAAAAACTGTTTTTT.

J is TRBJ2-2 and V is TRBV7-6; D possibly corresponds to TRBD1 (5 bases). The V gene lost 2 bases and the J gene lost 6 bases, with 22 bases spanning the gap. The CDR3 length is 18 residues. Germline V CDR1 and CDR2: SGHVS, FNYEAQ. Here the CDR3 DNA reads TGTGCCAGCAGCTTACTCGCCCGGTCGGACATCAGATCCGGGGAGCTGTTTTTT. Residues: CASSLLARSDIRSGELFF.

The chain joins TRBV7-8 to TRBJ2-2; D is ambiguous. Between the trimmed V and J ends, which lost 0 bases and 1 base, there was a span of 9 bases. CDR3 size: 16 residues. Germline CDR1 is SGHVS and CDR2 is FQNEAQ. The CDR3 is CASSLAELLNTGELFF. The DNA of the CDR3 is TGTGCCAGCAGCTTAGCGGAGCTTCTGAACACCGGGGAGCTGTTTTTT. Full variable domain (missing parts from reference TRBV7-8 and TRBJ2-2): GAGVSQSPRYKVAKRGQDVALRCDPISGHVSLFWYQQALGQGPEFLTYFQNEAQLDKSGLPSDRFFAERPEGSVSTLKIQRTQQEDSAVYLCASSLAELLNTGELFFGEGSRLTVL.

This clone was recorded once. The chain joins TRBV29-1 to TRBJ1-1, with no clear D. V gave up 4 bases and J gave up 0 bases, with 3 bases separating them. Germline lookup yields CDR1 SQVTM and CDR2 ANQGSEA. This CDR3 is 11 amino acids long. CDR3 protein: CSVVVNTEAFF. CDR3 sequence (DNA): TGCAGCGTTGTAGTGAACACTGAAGCTTTCTTT.

In nucleotides, the CDR3 is TGTGCCAGCAGGAGACTAGCGCGCGAGTATCCCGGGGAGCTGTTTTTT. Its translation: CASRRLAREYPGELFF. The V and J genes are TRBV27 and TRBJ2-2, with 8 bases matching TRBD2. The germline gives CDR1 MNHEY, CDR2 SMNVEV (reference sequence). The CDR3 is 16 amino acids. V trimming: 6 bases; J trimming: 6 bases; junction bases outside the gene matches: 12.

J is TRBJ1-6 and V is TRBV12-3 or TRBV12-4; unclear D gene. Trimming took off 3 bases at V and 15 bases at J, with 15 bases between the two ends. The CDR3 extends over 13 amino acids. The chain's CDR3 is CASSFNFDGLLHF. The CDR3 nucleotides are TGTGCCAGCAGTTTTAACTTCGACGGCCTCCTCCACTTT.

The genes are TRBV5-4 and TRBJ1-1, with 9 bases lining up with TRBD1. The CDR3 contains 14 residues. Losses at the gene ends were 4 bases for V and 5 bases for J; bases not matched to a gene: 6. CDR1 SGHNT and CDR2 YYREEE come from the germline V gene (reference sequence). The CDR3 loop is CASSPRQGGTEAFF. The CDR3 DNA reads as TGTGCCAGCAGCCCTAGACAGGGGGGTACTGAAGCTTTCTTT. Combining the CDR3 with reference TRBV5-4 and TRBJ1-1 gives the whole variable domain ETGVTQSPTHLIKTRGQQVTLRCSSQSGHNTVSWYQQALGQGPQFIFQYYREEENGRGNFPPRFSGLQFPNYSSELNVNALELDDSALYLCASSPRQGGTEAFFGQGTRLTVV.

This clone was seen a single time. The CDR3 reads CATSDPTSGRTDTQYF. The DNA of the CDR3 is TGTGCCACCAGTGACCCAACTAGCGGCCGCACAGATACGCAGTATTTT. The V and J genes are TRBV24-1 and TRBJ2-3; 8 bases agree with TRBD2. Trimming cost V 4 bases and J 1 base; bases outside gene matches: 6. The length of the CDR3 is 16 residues. Germline V gives CDR1 KGHDR, CDR2 SFDVKD.

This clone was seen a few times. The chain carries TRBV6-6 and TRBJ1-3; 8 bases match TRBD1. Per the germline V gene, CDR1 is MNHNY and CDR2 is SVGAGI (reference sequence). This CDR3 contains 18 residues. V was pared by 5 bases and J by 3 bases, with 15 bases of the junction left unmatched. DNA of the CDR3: TGTGCCAGCAGTCGCGGTATGGACAGGGACATTGGTGGAAACACCATATATTTT. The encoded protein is CASSRGMDRDIGGNTIYF.

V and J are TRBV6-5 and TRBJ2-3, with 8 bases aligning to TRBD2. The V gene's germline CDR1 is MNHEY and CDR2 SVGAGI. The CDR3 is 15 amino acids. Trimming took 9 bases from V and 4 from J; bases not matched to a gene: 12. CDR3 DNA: TGTGCCAGTAGCCGGGGGACTAGTGGTCCAGATACGCAGTATTTT. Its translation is CASSRGTSGPDTQYF.

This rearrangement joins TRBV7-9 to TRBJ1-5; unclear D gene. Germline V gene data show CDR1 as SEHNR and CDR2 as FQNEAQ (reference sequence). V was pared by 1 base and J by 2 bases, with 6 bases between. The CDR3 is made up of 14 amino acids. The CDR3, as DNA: TGTGCCAGCAGCTTAGACGGACGCAATCAGCCCCAGCATTTT. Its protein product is CASSLDGRNQPQHF.

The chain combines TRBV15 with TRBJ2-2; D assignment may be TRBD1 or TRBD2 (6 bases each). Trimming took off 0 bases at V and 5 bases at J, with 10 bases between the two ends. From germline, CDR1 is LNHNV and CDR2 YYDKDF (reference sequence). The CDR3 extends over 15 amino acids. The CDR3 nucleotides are TGTGCCACCAGCAGAGACGGGGGCGATACCGGGGAGCTGTTTTTT. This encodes CATSRDGGDTGELFF. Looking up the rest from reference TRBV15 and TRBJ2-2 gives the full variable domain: DAMVIQNPRYQVTQFGKPVTLSCSQTLNHNVMYWYQQKSSQAPKLLFHYYDKDFNNEADTPDNFQSRRPNTSFCFLDIRSPGLGDTAMYLCATSRDGGDTGELFFGEGSRLTVL.

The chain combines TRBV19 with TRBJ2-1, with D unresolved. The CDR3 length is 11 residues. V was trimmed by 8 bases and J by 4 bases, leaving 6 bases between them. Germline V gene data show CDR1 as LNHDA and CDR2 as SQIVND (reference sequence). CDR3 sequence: CASAIYNEQFF. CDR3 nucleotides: TGTGCCAGTGCGATATACAATGAGCAGTTCTTC.

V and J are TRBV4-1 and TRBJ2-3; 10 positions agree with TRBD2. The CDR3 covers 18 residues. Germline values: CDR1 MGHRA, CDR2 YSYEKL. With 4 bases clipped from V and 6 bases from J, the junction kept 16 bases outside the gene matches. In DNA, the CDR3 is TGCGCCAGCAGCCCGGGCGTACTAGCGGGAACCACTCGTGATACGCAGTATTTT. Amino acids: CASSPGVLAGTTRDTQYF.

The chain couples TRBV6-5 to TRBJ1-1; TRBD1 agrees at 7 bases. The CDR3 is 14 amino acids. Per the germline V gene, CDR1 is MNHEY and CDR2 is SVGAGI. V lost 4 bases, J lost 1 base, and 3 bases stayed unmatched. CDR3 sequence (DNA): TGTGCCAGCAGTTCCCGACAGGGGAACACTGAAGCTTTCTTT. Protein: CASSSRQGNTEAFF.

The chain's CDR3 is CASSPRVEMNTEAFF. The CDR3 nucleotides are TGTGCCAGCAGCCCCCGGGTGGAAATGAACACTGAAGCTTTCTTT. The J gene is TRBJ1-1, the V gene TRBV5-4; no clear D. Germline CDR1 reads SGHNT; CDR2 reads YYREEE (reference sequence). V was clipped by 4 bases and J by 0 bases, with 13 bases between them. This CDR3 has 15 residues.

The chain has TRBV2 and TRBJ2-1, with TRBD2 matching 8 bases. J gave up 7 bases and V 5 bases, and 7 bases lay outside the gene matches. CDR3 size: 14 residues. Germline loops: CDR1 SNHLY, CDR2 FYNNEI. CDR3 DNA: TGTGCCAGCAGTAAGACTAGCGTTAAGAATGAGCAGTTCTTC. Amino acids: CASSKTSVKNEQFF.

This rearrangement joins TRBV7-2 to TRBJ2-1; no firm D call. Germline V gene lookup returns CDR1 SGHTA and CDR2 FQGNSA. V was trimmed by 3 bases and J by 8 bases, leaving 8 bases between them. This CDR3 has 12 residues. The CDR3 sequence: CASSFLVDEQFF. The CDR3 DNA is TGTGCCAGCAGCTTCTTGGTCGATGAGCAGTTCTTC. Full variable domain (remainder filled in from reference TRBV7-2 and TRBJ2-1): GAGVSQSPSNKVTEKGKDVELRCDPISGHTALYWYRQSLGQGLEFLIYFQGNSAPDKSGLPSDRFSAERTGGSVSTLTIQRTQQEDSAVYLCASSFLVDEQFFGPGTRLTVL.

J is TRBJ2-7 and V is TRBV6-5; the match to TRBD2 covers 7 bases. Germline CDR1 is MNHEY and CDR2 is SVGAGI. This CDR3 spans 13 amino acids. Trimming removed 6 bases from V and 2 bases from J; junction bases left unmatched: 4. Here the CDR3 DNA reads TGTGCCAGCAGGCTGGGGGGGACCTACGAGCAGTACTTC. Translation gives CASRLGGTYEQYF.

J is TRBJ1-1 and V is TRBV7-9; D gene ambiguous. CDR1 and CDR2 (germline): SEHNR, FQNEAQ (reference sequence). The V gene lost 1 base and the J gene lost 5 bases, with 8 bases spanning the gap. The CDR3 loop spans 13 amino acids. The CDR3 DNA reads TGTGCCAGCAGCTTAGAACCTGGGACTGAAGCTTTCTTT. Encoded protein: CASSLEPGTEAFF. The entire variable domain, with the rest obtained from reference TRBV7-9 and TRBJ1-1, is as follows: DTGVSQNPRHKITKRGQNVTFRCDPISEHNRLYWYRQTLGQGPEFLTYFQNEAQLEKSRLLSDRFSAERPKGSFSTLEIQRTEQGDSAMYLCASSLEPGTEAFFGQGTRLTVV.

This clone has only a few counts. CDR3 loop: CASSGGLAGAEQFF. As DNA, the CDR3 is TGTGCCAGCAGCGGAGGACTAGCGGGGGCTGAGCAGTTCTTC. The V call is TRBV2, the J call TRBJ2-1; TRBD2 aligns across 13 bases. In germline, CDR1 is SNHLY, CDR2 FYNNEI. The V and J ends lost 6 bases and 9 bases, in that order; junction bases with no gene match: 5. This CDR3 spans 14 amino acids.